The 28 T cell receptor beta chains in this list originate from one sample, sequenced in a study of shared clonotypes between healthy human individuals. Clones were sequenced by immunoSEQ multiplex PCR, and TCRdb holds only the in-frame ones, with some missing. The sample shows 1.5 million to 2.5 million clones, about 95% of them seen only once. The naive CD8 subset, CD45RO-negative cells positively selected for CCR7, excluded terminally differentiated effector memory CD45RA+ cells. The sample taken for sequencing was naive CD8+ T cells sorted from blood. These receptors all come from a man aged 18 to 30 in good health.

The rearrangement links TRBV27 to TRBJ2-2, with 10 bases fitting TRBD1. Germline V CDR1 and CDR2: MNHEY, SMNVEV (reference sequence). This CDR3 has 15 amino acids. V dropped 3 bases and J dropped 7; count of bases not matched to a gene: 5. The CDR3 region has the DNA TGTGCCAGCAGTTTGGGACAGGGGTATTACGGGGAGCTGTTTTTT. This encodes CASSLGQGYYGELFF.

The table lists this clone with a count of one. The V gene is TRBV27, the J gene TRBJ2-2; D is ambiguous. CDR1 and CDR2 from the germline V gene are MNHEY and SMNVEV (reference sequence). This CDR3 has 16 residues. Trimming took off 2 bases at V and 4 bases at J, with 14 bases between the two ends. The CDR3 nucleotides read TGTGCCAGCAGTTTACTACGGCAATTAGGCACCGGGGAGCTGTTTTTT. Translated, it gives CASSLLRQLGTGELFF.

This rearrangement joins TRBV6-1 to TRBJ1-3; no definite D call. The CDR3 is 14 residues long. Germline V gives CDR1 MNHNS, CDR2 SASEGT. V was trimmed by 6 bases and J by 4 bases, leaving 13 bases between them. This chain's CDR3 is CASSPENNGNTIYF. CDR3 sequence (DNA): TGTGCCAGCAGCCCGGAGAATAACGGAAACACCATATATTTT.

This sequence joins TRBV27 and TRBJ1-2; D is possibly TRBD1 (6 bases). This CDR3 region has 11 residues. Germline V gene data show CDR1 as MNHEY and CDR2 as SMNVEV (reference sequence). Trimming took 8 bases from V and 2 from J, leaving 6 bases between them. The CDR3 spells CASGTNYGYTF. In nucleotides, the CDR3 is TGTGCCAGCGGGACAAACTATGGCTACACCTTC.

The gene calls are TRBV2 and TRBJ2-3; D could derive from TRBD1 or TRBD2 (5 bases each). Germline V gene data show CDR1 as SNHLY and CDR2 as FYNNEI. The CDR3 has 14 amino acids. Trimming took 6 bases from V and 1 from J, leaving 11 bases between them. CDR3 protein: CASSSGPGTDTQYF. In nucleotides, the CDR3 is TGTGCCAGCAGCTCGGGACCCGGCACAGATACGCAGTATTTT.

CDR3 sequence reads: CASSWTPGAEVGYEQYF. Written as DNA, the CDR3 is TGTGCCAGCAGCTGGACCCCCGGGGCCGAGGTGGGCTACGAGCAGTACTTC. The chain has TRBV5-8 and TRBJ2-7; D may match TRBD1 or TRBD2 (5 bases each). Germline V gives CDR1 SGHTS, CDR2 YDEGEE. The CDR3 sequence is 17 residues long. Trimming left V 3 bases short and J 3 bases short, with 22 bases between.

A remark on this clone: The same CDR3 can be traced to other DNA sequences in this sample. The chain links TRBV27 to TRBJ2-7, with D perhaps assigned TRBD1 or TRBD2 (5 bases each). The germline gives CDR1 MNHEY, CDR2 SMNVEV (reference sequence). The CDR3 runs to 13 residues. Between the trimmed V and J ends, which lost 3 bases and 1 base, there was a span of 7 bases. CDR3 sequence (DNA): TGTGCCAGCAGTTTGGGGGAATCCTACGAGCAGTACTTC. Protein product: CASSLGESYEQYF.

The CDR3 DNA is TGTGCCAGCAGTTTATGGCGGTCTAATGAAAAACTGTTTTTT. This codes for CASSLWRSNEKLFF. This chain joins TRBV28 and TRBJ1-4; no clear D. This CDR3 has 14 amino acids. Trimming took off 0 bases at V and 3 bases at J, with 5 bases between the two ends. Germline V gene data show CDR1 as MDHEN and CDR2 as SYDVKM.

The rearrangement joins TRBV27 to TRBJ1-4; TRBD1 might be the D (5 bases). The V end was cut by 5 bases, the J end by 12 bases, with 13 bases between. The germline CDR1 and CDR2 sequences are MNHEY and SMNVEV (reference sequence). The CDR3 runs to 12 residues. In DNA form, the CDR3 reads TGTGCCAGCAGTCTGATAGGGGAGGAACTGTTTTTT. Translating it yields CASSLIGEELFF.

The chain links TRBV27 to TRBJ2-7; perhaps D is TRBD1 or TRBD2 (5 bases each). Trimming pared 3 bases from V and 0 bases from J, leaving 9 bases between. In germline, CDR1 is MNHEY, CDR2 SMNVEV (reference sequence). The CDR3 runs to 14 residues. CDR3 region: CASSFIGTSYEQYF. DNA of the CDR3: TGTGCCAGCAGTTTTATAGGGACCTCCTACGAGCAGTACTTC.

The V and J genes are TRBV7-6 and TRBJ2-3; the match to TRBD1 covers 7 bases. J was trimmed by 5 bases and V by 5 bases; bases with no gene match: 7. CDR1 is SGHVS, CDR2 FNYEAQ, per germline. The CDR3 has 14 amino acids. CDR3 amino acids: CASSPGTAGDTQYF. Written as DNA, the CDR3 is TGTGCCAGCAGCCCGGGGACAGCCGGAGATACGCAGTATTTT.

The chain uses TRBV6-1 and TRBJ2-7; D is unresolved. Looked up from germline, CDR1 is MNHNS and CDR2 is SASEGT. The CDR3 loop spans 14 amino acids. Trimming removed 6 bases at V and 0 bases at J, with 12 bases between. The CDR3 bases are TGTGCCAGCAGCCTCACATCGAACTCCTACGAGCAGTACTTC. Amino acids: CASSLTSNSYEQYF.

On this clone: Distinct nucleotide sequences in the sample also encode this CDR3. The rearrangement links TRBV5-1 to TRBJ2-7; possibly TRBD1 for D (5 bases). The CDR3 covers 13 residues. Germline V gene data show CDR1 as SGHRS and CDR2 as YFSETQ. V gave up 0 bases and J gave up 3 bases, with 7 bases separating them. This CDR3 reads CASSLGGFYEQYF. The DNA of the CDR3 is TGCGCCAGCAGCTTGGGGGGCTTCTACGAGCAGTACTTC.

The chain has TRBV5-1 and TRBJ1-6, with a weak D call TRBD1 (6 bases). From germline, CDR1 is SGHRS and CDR2 YFSETQ. This CDR3 is 16 amino acids long. Between the trimmed V and J ends, which lost 1 base and 9 bases, there was a span of 17 bases. CDR3 coding DNA: TGCGCCAGCAGCTTGTGGGGGCCGGGGGCAGGTTCACCCCTCCACTTT. Protein product: CASSLWGPGAGSPLHF.

V is TRBV13 and J is TRBJ2-3, with 8 nucleotides matching TRBD2. Trimming cost V 5 bases and J 1 base; bases outside gene matches: 5. This CDR3 has 15 amino acids. The V gene's germline CDR1 is PRHDT and CDR2 FYEKMQ (reference sequence). CDR3 amino acids: CASSPQAGGTDTQYF. CDR3 sequence (DNA): TGTGCCAGCAGCCCCCAAGCGGGGGGCACAGATACGCAGTATTTT.

The rearrangement uses TRBV6-7 and TRBJ1-3; D possibly corresponds to TRBD1 (6 bases). TRBV6-7 has ORF status, its function being uncertain. CDR3 length: 16 amino acids. V shed 0 bases and J shed 7 bases, with 16 bases lying between them. CDR3 DNA sequence: TGTGCCAGCAGTTACTCGTCGTACAGGGTTGCGAACACCATATATTTT. Translated: CASSYSSYRVANTIYF.

This chain connects TRBV30 to TRBJ2-7; no reliable D call. Trimming stripped 5 bases from V and 0 bases from J, with 5 bases between. Germline-derived CDR1 and CDR2 are GTSNPN and SVGIG (reference sequence). The CDR3 has 11 residues. CDR3 region: CAWVDSYEQYF. Here the CDR3 DNA reads TGTGCCTGGGTTGACTCCTACGAGCAGTACTTC. The variable domain in full, completed from reference TRBV30 and TRBJ2-7, reads SQTIHQWPATLVQPVGSPLSLECTVEGTSNPNLYWYRQAAGRGLQLLFYSVGIGQISSEVPQNLSASRPQDRQFILSSKKLLLSDSGFYLCAWVDSYEQYFGPGTRLTVT.

This chain connects TRBV2 to TRBJ1-1; TRBD1 is a possible D gene (6 bases). V was pared by 8 bases and J by 1 base, with 14 bases between. There are 14 residues in the CDR3. Germline assignment: CDR1 SNHLY and CDR2 FYNNEI. The CDR3 DNA is TGTGCCAGCCTGACGGGGGCAGAGAACACTGAAGCTTTCTTT. Encoded protein: CASLTGAENTEAFF.

V usage is TRBV27 and J usage is TRBJ1-2; D possibly corresponds to TRBD1 (5 bases). There are 15 residues in the CDR3. The V gene lost 0 bases and the J gene lost 0 bases, with 8 bases spanning the gap. Looked up from germline, CDR1 is MNHEY and CDR2 is SMNVEV (reference sequence). CDR3: CASSLSPTANYGYTF. CDR3 coding DNA: TGTGCCAGCAGTTTATCCCCGACAGCTAACTATGGCTACACCTTC.

The rearrangement joins TRBV5-1 to TRBJ1-4, with 7 bases lining up with TRBD1. This CDR3 has 15 residues. Germline CDR1 is SGHRS and CDR2 is YFSETQ. The V and J ends lost 0 bases and 3 bases, in that order; junction bases with no gene match: 2. This CDR3 is CASSLDRGSNEKLFF. The CDR3 DNA reads as TGCGCCAGCAGCTTGGACAGGGGATCTAATGAAAAACTGTTTTTT. The full variable domain, rest sourced from reference TRBV5-1 and TRBJ1-4, is KAGVTQTPRYLIKTRGQQVTLSCSPISGHRSVSWYQQTPGQGLQFLFEYFSETQRNKGNFPGRFSGRQFSNSRSEMNVSTLELGDSALYLCASSLDRGSNEKLFFGSGTQLSVL.

This chain joins TRBV5-4 and TRBJ2-7, with D perhaps TRBD1 (6 bases). Germline CDR1 reads SGHNT; CDR2 reads YYREEE (reference sequence). The CDR3 loop spans 15 amino acids. V lost 3 bases and J lost 0, with 13 bases in between. The CDR3 nucleotides are TGTGCCAGCAGCTCCTACCCGGACAGCTCCTACGAGCAGTACTTC. It specifies CASSSYPDSSYEQYF.

The gene calls are TRBV9 and TRBJ1-6; a possible D gene is TRBD1 (6 bases). This CDR3 is 16 amino acids long. Germline CDR1 is SGDLS and CDR2 is YYNGEE. Trimming stripped 3 bases from V and 5 bases from J, with 15 bases between. CDR3 loop: CASSERTDQHNSPLHF. In DNA form, the CDR3 reads TGTGCCAGCAGCGAGCGGACAGACCAACATAATTCACCCCTCCACTTT.

The chain combines TRBV15 with TRBJ1-1; D uncertain. CDR1 is LNHNV and CDR2 is YYDKDF in the germline V gene (reference sequence). This CDR3 has 13 amino acids. V was clipped by 5 bases and J by 0 bases, with 7 bases between them. The CDR3 DNA is TGTGCCACCAGCGACGGGGTGAACACTGAAGCTTTCTTT. It specifies CATSDGVNTEAFF. The full variable domain, rest sourced from reference TRBV15 and TRBJ1-1, is DAMVIQNPRYQVTQFGKPVTLSCSQTLNHNVMYWYQQKSSQAPKLLFHYYDKDFNNEADTPDNFQSRRPNTSFCFLDIRSPGLGDTAMYLCATSDGVNTEAFFGQGTRLTVV.

This chain joins TRBV15 and TRBJ1-2; D remains unclear. With 5 bases removed from V and 10 bases from J, the gap between germline ends came to 23 bases. CDR3 size: 15 residues. Germline V gives CDR1 LNHNV, CDR2 YYDKDF (reference sequence). The CDR3 region is CATSPQAVLTLSYTF. The CDR3 DNA is TGTGCCACCAGCCCCCAGGCCGTGCTCACACTTTCCTACACCTTC.

The V call is TRBV9, the J call TRBJ2-1; the D gene is possibly TRBD2 (6 bases). The CDR3 is made up of 15 amino acids. V was cut by 0 bases and J by 8 bases, with 15 bases left in between. Germline values: CDR1 SGDLS, CDR2 YYNGEE. CDR3: CASSVGPTAGYEQFF. CDR3 nucleotides: TGTGCCAGCAGCGTAGGTCCTACGGCGGGGTATGAGCAGTTCTTC. The full variable domain, in which reference TRBV9 and TRBJ2-1 provide the parts outside the CDR3, is DSGVTQTPKHLITATGQRVTLRCSPRSGDLSVYWYQQSLDQGLQFLIQYYNGEERAKGNILERFSAQQFPDLHSELNLSSLELGDSALYFCASSVGPTAGYEQFFGPGTRLTVL.

Here the CDR3 DNA reads TGTGCCACCTACTACGTCCCCGGGGAGCTGTTTTTT. This codes for CATYYVPGELFF. The chain employs TRBV28 and TRBJ2-2; D is ambiguous. Germline-derived CDR1 and CDR2 are MDHEN and SYDVKM. Trimming removed 10 bases at V and 6 bases at J, with 12 bases between. The CDR3 consists of 12 residues.

The genes are TRBV4-1 and TRBJ2-7; TRBD1 aligns across 10 bases. CDR3 length: 15 residues. V lost 5 bases to trimming and J lost 7 bases; unmatched junction nucleotides: 11. The germline V gene has CDR1 MGHRA and CDR2 YSYEKL. The CDR3 protein is CASSRGTGAYEEQYF. CDR3 bases: TGCGCCAGCAGCAGAGGGACAGGGGCCTACGAAGAGCAGTACTTC.

This clone has just a few counts. This chain connects TRBV2 to TRBJ1-1; a weak D match, TRBD1 (5 bases). Deletions cut 6 bases from V and 8 bases from J, with 10 bases between. The CDR3 extends over 11 amino acids. The germline gives CDR1 SNHLY, CDR2 FYNNEI. The CDR3 region is CASSYRTEAFF. In DNA, the CDR3 is TGTGCCAGCAGCTACAGGACCGAAGCTTTCTTT.